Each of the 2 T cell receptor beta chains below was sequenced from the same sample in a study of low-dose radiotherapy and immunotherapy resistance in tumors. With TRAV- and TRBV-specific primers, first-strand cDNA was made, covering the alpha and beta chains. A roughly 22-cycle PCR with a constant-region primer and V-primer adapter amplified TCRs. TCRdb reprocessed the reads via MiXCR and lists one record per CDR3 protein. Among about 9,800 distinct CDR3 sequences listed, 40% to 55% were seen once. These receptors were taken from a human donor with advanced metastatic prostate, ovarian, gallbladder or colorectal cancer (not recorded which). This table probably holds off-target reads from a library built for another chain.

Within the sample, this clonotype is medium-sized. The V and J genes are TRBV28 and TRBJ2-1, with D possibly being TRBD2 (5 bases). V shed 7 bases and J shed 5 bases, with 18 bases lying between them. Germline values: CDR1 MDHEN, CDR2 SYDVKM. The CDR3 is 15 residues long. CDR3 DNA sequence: TGTGCCAGCACCTCTCGGCCAGCGGACCACAATGAGCAGTTCTTC. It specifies CASTSRPADHNEQFF.

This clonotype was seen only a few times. CDR3: CASSTTEYEQYF. Here the CDR3 DNA reads TGTGCCAGCAGTACCACAGAATACGAGCAGTACTTC. This chain connects TRBV28 to TRBJ2-7; D remains unclear. Trimming left V 5 bases short and J 4 bases short, with 9 bases between. The CDR3 length is 12 residues. CDR1 is MDHEN, CDR2 SYDVKM, per germline. Together with reference TRBV28 and TRBJ2-7, the CDR3 gives the full variable domain: DVKVTQSSRYLVKRTGEKVFLECVQDMDHENMFWYRQDPGLGLRLIYFSYDVKMKEKGDIPEGYSVSREKKERFSLILESASTNQTSMYLCASSTTEYEQYFGPGTRLTVT.